A single sample gave rise to the 27 T cell receptor beta chains below, sequenced in a study of blood T cells in healthy people across ages. Sample-barcoded 5' priming and a J-beta primer mix drove a second PCR of roughly 6 to 12 cycles. Each CDR3 protein gets one entry after TCRdb re-called the 5' RACE reads with MiXCR. The table shows about 2 million distinct CDR3 sequences, with roughly 49% occurring only once. Sequencing used blood. The receptors come from a woman in her thirties or forties in good health.

Notes on this clonotype: This may be a read error, as it is one base from a much larger clone. This sequence joins TRBV15 and TRBJ2-5; no clear D. V lost 4 bases and J lost 5, with 5 bases in between. The CDR3 spans 11 residues. The germline gives CDR1 LNHNV, CDR2 YYDKDF (reference sequence). The DNA for the CDR3 is TGTGCCACCAGCATCGGGGAGACCCAGTACTTC. Protein: CATSIGETQYF.

This sequence joins TRBV4-1 and TRBJ2-1, with 14 bases aligning to TRBD2. The CDR3 totals 16 residues. Trimming took 3 bases from V and 5 from J; bases not matched to a gene: 3. Germline values: CDR1 MGHRA, CDR2 YSYEKL. CDR3: CASSHTTSGGDNEQFF. In DNA form, the CDR3 reads TGCGCCAGCAGCCATACGACTAGCGGGGGGGACAATGAGCAGTTCTTC.

The rearrangement joins TRBV12-3 or TRBV12-4 to TRBJ1-2; 11 nucleotides agree with TRBD1. The J segment lost 3 bases and the V segment lost 4 bases, leaving 13 bases of the junction unmatched. The CDR3 has 18 amino acids. CDR3 nucleotides: TGTGCCAGCAGTTCGCCGGGACAGGGGGTTTATTTGGACTATGGCTACACCTTC. Translation gives CASSSPGQGVYLDYGYTF.

This clonotype was observed a few times. This sequence joins TRBV2 and TRBJ2-3; TRBD1 matches 7 bases. The CDR3 is 13 residues long. V shed 7 bases and J 2 bases; nucleotides not matched to a gene: 3. CDR1 is SNHLY, CDR2 FYNNEI, per germline. CDR3 loop: CASKGQFTDTQYF. The CDR3 nucleotides read TGTGCCAGCAAGGGACAGTTCACAGATACGCAGTATTTT.

The chain joins TRBV6-1 to TRBJ2-1; D not certain. The CDR3 sequence is 18 residues long. Trimming shortened V by 2 bases and J by 5 bases, and 22 bases separated the two germline ends. In germline, CDR1 is MNHNS, CDR2 SASEGT. The CDR3 is CASSEYLTNDGSDNEQFF. CDR3 nucleotides: TGTGCCAGCAGTGAATACCTCACAAACGACGGGTCGGACAATGAGCAGTTCTTC.

This clonotype was picked up a small number of times. This chain joins TRBV5-6 and TRBJ1-2; D is unclear. V shed 0 bases and J shed 1 base, with 16 bases lying between them. CDR1 and CDR2 (germline): SGHDT, YYEEEE. The CDR3 length is 17 residues. The CDR3 DNA reads TGTGCCAGCAGCTTGGGCAGTGAAGACTACGTTAACTATGGCTACACCTTC. It translates to CASSLGSEDYVNYGYTF.

The chain joins TRBV7-2 to TRBJ2-3; 7 bases match TRBD1. The length of the CDR3 is 16 residues. CDR1 is SGHTA, CDR2 FQGNSA, per germline. V shed 0 bases, J shed 2 bases, and the junction held 5 bases outside the gene matches. CDR3 DNA sequence: TGTGCCAGCAGCTTAGCGTATGACAGGGTCACAGATACGCAGTATTTT. It encodes CASSLAYDRVTDTQYF.

The chain is built from TRBV27 and TRBJ2-1; 10 nucleotides line up with TRBD2. Unmatched junction bases numbered 6, after V lost 7 bases and J lost 6 bases. Germline values: CDR1 MNHEY, CDR2 SMNVEV (reference sequence). The CDR3 has 14 amino acids. The CDR3 region has the DNA TGTGCCAGCAAACCGGGACTAGCGTTCAATGAGCAGTTCTTC. Its protein product is CASKPGLAFNEQFF.

The rearrangement links TRBV29-1 to TRBJ1-2; D may be TRBD1 (5 bases). The CDR3 sequence is 11 residues long. V lost 4 bases and J 5 bases, leaving 8 bases between the germline ends. In germline, CDR1 is SQVTM, CDR2 ANQGSEA. This CDR3 is CSVASGYGYTF. The CDR3 DNA sequence: TGCAGCGTTGCCTCAGGGTATGGCTACACCTTC.

V gene TRBV28 combines with J gene TRBJ2-5; D gene unclear. The germline V gene encodes CDR1 MDHEN and CDR2 SYDVKM. Trimming removed 7 bases from V and 5 bases from J, with 23 bases in between. The CDR3 is 16 amino acids. CDR3 amino acids: CASIVGSIWGGETQYF. In DNA, the CDR3 is TGTGCCAGCATTGTGGGCTCGATTTGGGGTGGGGAGACCCAGTACTTC. The whole variable domain, filled in from reference TRBV28 and TRBJ2-5, reads DVKVTQSSRYLVKRTGEKVFLECVQDMDHENMFWYRQDPGLGLRLIYFSYDVKMKEKGDIPEGYSVSREKKERFSLILESASTNQTSMYLCASIVGSIWGGETQYFGPGTRLLVL.

This clonotype was detected only a few times. The chain combines TRBV29-1 with TRBJ1-2; 10 bases align to TRBD1. V was clipped by 4 bases and J by 6 bases; unmatched bases: 2. This CDR3 has 12 residues. The germline V gene has CDR1 SQVTM and CDR2 ANQGSEA. CDR3 sequence reads: CSVGGTGDGYTF. The CDR3 DNA is TGCAGCGTTGGGGGGACAGGGGATGGCTACACCTTC.

This clonotype was seen only a few times. V is TRBV5-5 and J is TRBJ2-5; D is undetermined. Germline V gene sequence: CDR1 SGHKS, CDR2 YYEKEE (reference sequence). The CDR3 totals 15 residues. The V end was cut by 4 bases, the J end by 1 base, with 14 bases between. This CDR3 reads CASSPSRHLQETQYF. In DNA, the CDR3 is TGTGCCAGCAGCCCGAGCCGACACCTCCAAGAGACCCAGTACTTC.

The rearrangement uses TRBV28 and TRBJ1-6; D gene ambiguous. This CDR3 has 18 residues. Germline lookup yields CDR1 MDHEN and CDR2 SYDVKM. V was cut by 6 bases and J by 0 bases, with 18 bases left in between. Written as DNA, the CDR3 is TGTGCCAGCAGACCCAAGGACGGGAAGAGCTCCTATAATTCACCCCTCCACTTT. Its protein is CASRPKDGKSSYNSPLHF.

This clonotype was recorded a few times. V gene TRBV20-1 combines with J gene TRBJ2-3; possibly TRBD1 for D (6 bases). With 6 bases removed from V and 3 bases from J, the gap between germline ends came to 13 bases. Germline V gene sequence: CDR1 DFQATT, CDR2 SNEGSKA (reference sequence). The CDR3 is 13 residues long. CDR3 region: CSASGTTTDTQYF. The CDR3 nucleotides read TGCAGTGCATCCGGGACAACTACAGATACGCAGTATTTT.

The V call is TRBV10-2, the J call TRBJ2-7; TRBD2 matches 8 bases. CDR3 size: 14 residues. CDR1 and CDR2 from the germline V gene are WSHSY and SAAADI. V shed 6 bases and J 0 bases; nucleotides not matched to a gene: 4. The CDR3 protein is CASREGTSSYEQYF. Written as DNA, the CDR3 is TGCGCCAGCAGGGAGGGGACTAGCTCCTACGAGCAGTACTTC.

This clonotype was detected only a few times. V gene TRBV20-1 combines with J gene TRBJ2-3; possible D gene TRBD2, 7 bases. Trimming shortened V by 6 bases and J by 4 bases, and 17 bases separated the two germline ends. Germline CDR1 reads DFQATT; CDR2 reads SNEGSKA (reference sequence). The CDR3 runs 14 residues. This CDR3 reads CSAQPGGRADTQYF. The DNA for the CDR3 is TGCAGTGCGCAGCCCGGGGGGCGAGCAGATACGCAGTATTTT.

The CDR3 nucleotides are TGTGCCAGCAGCCGGGAGAGCGGGGGGGTCTCTGAGCAGTTCTTC. It yields the protein CASSRESGGVSEQFF. The chain is built from TRBV4-2 and TRBJ2-1, with TRBD2 identical over 10 bases. Germline trimming cut 4 bases from V and 9 bases from J; bases unmatched to any gene: 9. Germline CDR1 reads LGHNA; CDR2 reads YNFKEQ. The CDR3 is made up of 15 amino acids.

The V call is TRBV7-9, the J call TRBJ1-1; 8 bases line up with TRBD1. This CDR3 is 14 amino acids long. The germline V gene has CDR1 SEHNR and CDR2 FQNEAQ (reference sequence). After removal of 2 bases from V and 6 bases from J, the junction contained 5 bases not matched to a gene. CDR3 DNA sequence: TGTGCCAGCAGCTTACAGGGGGCTGTCGCTGAAGCTTTCTTT. Its protein product is CASSLQGAVAEAFF.

This clonotype was recorded only once. The chain links TRBV5-1 to TRBJ2-7; D uncertain. CDR3 size: 16 residues. CDR1 and CDR2 (germline): SGHRS, YFSETQ. The V gene lost 1 base and the J gene lost 3 bases, with 17 bases spanning the gap. CDR3 sequence (DNA): TGCGCCAGCAGCTTGTTGTCCGCATCCCCCAACTACGAGCAGTACTTC. Protein sequence: CASSLLSASPNYEQYF.

The chain joins TRBV7-2 to TRBJ2-4; 10 nucleotides align to TRBD1. CDR1 and CDR2 (germline): SGHTA, FQGNSA. The V and J ends lost 1 base and 5 bases, in that order; junction bases with no gene match: 11. The CDR3 is made up of 18 amino acids. The CDR3 bases are TGTGCCAGCAGCTTAGTCCCCTTAATGACAGGGGGCGAAAACATTCAGTACTTC. Translating it yields CASSLVPLMTGGENIQYF.

J is TRBJ2-4 and V is TRBV5-6, with TRBD1 identical over 9 bases. Trimming at V came to 3 bases and at J to 13 bases, leaving 14 bases not matched to a gene. Germline loops: CDR1 SGHDT, CDR2 YYEEEE. This CDR3 comprises 15 residues. The CDR3 loop is CASSWPRTGDREQYF. The CDR3, as DNA: TGTGCCAGCAGCTGGCCGAGGACAGGGGATCGGGAGCAGTACTTC.

The chain recombines TRBV27 with TRBJ2-3; 13 bases agree with TRBD2. This CDR3 spans 15 amino acids. Germline CDR1 MNHEY, CDR2 SMNVEV (reference sequence). V gave up 8 bases and J gave up 6 bases; unmatched junction bases: 8. The CDR3: CASGTSGGARDTQYF. The CDR3 bases are TGTGCCAGCGGAACTAGCGGGGGGGCCCGGGATACGCAGTATTTT.

V usage is TRBV29-1 and J usage is TRBJ1-2; D is uncertain. In germline, CDR1 is SQVTM, CDR2 ANQGSEA. CDR3 size: 13 residues. With 2 bases removed from V and 4 bases from J, the gap between germline ends came to 11 bases. The CDR3 is CSVESSGGYGYTF. CDR3 nucleotides: TGCAGCGTTGAAAGTTCGGGAGGCTATGGCTACACCTTC.

The chain links TRBV28 to TRBJ1-2; tentative D call: TRBD1 (6 bases). The germline gives CDR1 MDHEN, CDR2 SYDVKM. The V and J ends lost 3 bases and 6 bases respectively, with 17 bases between them. The CDR3 consists of 15 residues. CDR3 nucleotide sequence: TGTGCCAGCAGTTTGTTGCAGGGGCCGTTAAATGGCTACACCTTC. Its translation is CASSLLQGPLNGYTF.

The sample holds many counts of this clonotype. The V call is TRBV7-2, the J call TRBJ2-5; 12 bases are a match to TRBD2. The trim removed 4 bases at V and 3 bases at J, leaving 3 bases unmatched. This CDR3 is 15 amino acids long. Germline V gene lookup returns CDR1 SGHTA and CDR2 FQGNSA. CDR3 region: CASSSRTSGEETQYF. DNA of the CDR3: TGTGCCAGCAGCTCGCGGACTAGCGGGGAAGAGACCCAGTACTTC.

This clonotype was found a few times. The junction departs from the called germline gene at one end, perhaps through a read error. The CDR3 protein is CSFEWTGNTNEQFF. The CDR3 nucleotides read TGCAGCTTTGAGTGGACAGGGAACACAAATGAGCAGTTCTTC. J is TRBJ2-1 and V is TRBV29-1; 8 positions match TRBD1. Germline V gene data show CDR1 as SQVTM and CDR2 as ANQGSEA. The CDR3 has 14 amino acids.

The chain uses TRBV21-1 and TRBJ1-6. TRBV21-1 is annotated as a pseudogene. The length of the CDR3 is 19 residues. The CDR3 nucleotides are TGTGCCAGCAGCAAAGTTTCTAACCTGACGGGATTATATAATTCACCCCTCCACTTT. Residues: CASSKVSNLTGLYNSPLHF.